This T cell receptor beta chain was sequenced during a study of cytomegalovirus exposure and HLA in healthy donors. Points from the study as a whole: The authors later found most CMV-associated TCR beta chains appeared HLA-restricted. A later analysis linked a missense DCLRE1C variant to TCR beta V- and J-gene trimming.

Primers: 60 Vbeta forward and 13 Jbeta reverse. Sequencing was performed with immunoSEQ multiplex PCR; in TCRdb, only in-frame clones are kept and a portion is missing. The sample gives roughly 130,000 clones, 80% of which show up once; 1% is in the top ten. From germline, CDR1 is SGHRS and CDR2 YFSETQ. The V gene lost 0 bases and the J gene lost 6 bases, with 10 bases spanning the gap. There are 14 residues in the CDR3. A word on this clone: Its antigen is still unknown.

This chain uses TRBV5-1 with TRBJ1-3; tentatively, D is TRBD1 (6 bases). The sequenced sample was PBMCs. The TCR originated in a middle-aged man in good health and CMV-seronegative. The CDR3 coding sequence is TGCGCCAGCAGCTTGGGTCAGGGGAAAAACACCATATATTTT. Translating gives CASSLGQGKNTIYF.